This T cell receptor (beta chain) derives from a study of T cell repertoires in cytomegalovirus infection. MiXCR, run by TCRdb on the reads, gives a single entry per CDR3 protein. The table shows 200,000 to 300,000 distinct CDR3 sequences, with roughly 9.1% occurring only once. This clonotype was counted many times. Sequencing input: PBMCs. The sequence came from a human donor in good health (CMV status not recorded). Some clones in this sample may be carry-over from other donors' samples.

CDR3 sequence reads: CASSLGREYNSPLHF. CDR3 in DNA: TGTGCCAGCAGCTTAGGCAGGGAATATAATTCACCCCTCCACTTT. The rearrangement joins TRBV7-2 to TRBJ1-6; possibly TRBD1 for D (5 bases). V was pared by 1 base and J by 4 bases, with 8 bases between. Germline CDR1 is SGHTA and CDR2 is FQGNSA. The CDR3 covers 15 residues.